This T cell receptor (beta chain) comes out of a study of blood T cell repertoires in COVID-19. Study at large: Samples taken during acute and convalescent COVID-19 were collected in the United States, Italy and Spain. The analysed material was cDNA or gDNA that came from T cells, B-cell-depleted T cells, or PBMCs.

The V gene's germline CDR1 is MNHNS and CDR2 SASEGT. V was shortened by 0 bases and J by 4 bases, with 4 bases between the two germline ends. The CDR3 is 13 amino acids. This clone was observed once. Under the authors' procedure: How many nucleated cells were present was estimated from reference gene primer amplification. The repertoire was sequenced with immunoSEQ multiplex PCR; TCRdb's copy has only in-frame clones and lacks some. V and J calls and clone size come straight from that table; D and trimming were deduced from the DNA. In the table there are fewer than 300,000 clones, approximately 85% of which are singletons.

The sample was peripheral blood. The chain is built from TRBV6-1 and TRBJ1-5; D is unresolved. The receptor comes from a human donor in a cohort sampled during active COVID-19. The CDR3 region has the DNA TGTGCCAGCAGTGAAGCGGCTAATCAGCCCCAGCATTTT. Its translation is CASSEAANQPQHF.